What follows is one T cell receptor (beta chain) and its context. This clonotype was picked up many times. Its antigen is unknown. One base away there is no much larger clone; base qualities are not given. Sequencer: Illumina HiSeq 2500. Quantitative 5'-RACE with molecular barcodes was used to prepare TCR beta libraries. Processing in the source paper ran as follows. A new computational method based on a probabilistic model of VDJ rearrangement was used to identify disease-linked TCR variants. The raw public data were reprocessed by TCRdb itself: fastp quality trimming at Q25, MiXCR clonotype calling, in-frame beta chains only. CDR3 protein duplicates are merged, each entry listing the most common genes and DNA. These V and J calls rely on TCRdb rather than the paper's analysis. The sample table records about 320,000 distinct CDR3 sequences; approximately 10% of these occur just once. Clones ranked in the top ten supply 9.1% of the sample.

This entry belongs to a study of CD8 T cells in ankylosing spondylitis (dated by TCRdb to 2015 to 2018). Describing the broader study: T cell receptor beta repertoires were profiled in healthy donors and ankylosing spondylitis patients so that disease-linked TCR variants could be found. Peripheral blood was sampled, and synovial fluid was also collected from ankylosing spondylitis patients. The full study cohort was made up of 25 ankylosing spondylitis patients and over 90 healthy donors. Overall study results and their limits: Blood from ankylosing spondylitis patients appeared to be characterized by a TCR beta motif made up of eight highly homologous amino acid variants. Some of the motif variants had been reported before in the synovial fluid and blood of reactive arthritis patients, a finding that suggests common disease-initiation mechanisms. The disease-linked clones showed a CD8+ phenotype and occurred at relatively low frequencies in peripheral blood. Significant enrichment of the disease-linked clones was reported in matched synovial fluid samples from ankylosing spondylitis patients.

The trim is 5 bases for V and 0 bases for J, with a gap of 17 bases between the germline ends. Measured from the cysteine to the phenylalanine, the CDR3 is 17 residues long. Only CDR3 DNA remains: 51 bases, in frame from the first base. The sequenced sample was blood, either unsorted or a sorted T cell fraction (not recorded which). This TCR came from a female donor with ankylosing spondylitis or in good health (not recorded which). This chain joins TRBV12-3 or TRBV12-4 to TRBJ2-4, and the D gene may be TRBD1, 6 bases matching. CDR3 loop: CASSPSGTSKAKNIQYF. The DNA sequence reads TGTGCCAGCAGTCCCTCCGGGACATCTAAAGCCAAAAACATTCAGTACTTC.